Listed here are 8 T cell receptor beta chains from one sample, sequenced in a study of T cells in Graves' hyperthyroidism and ophthalmopathy. It was RNA transcripts that yielded the amplified TCR beta CDR3 regions. RT-PCR in the first round (using the HTBI primer set) targeted the TCR CDR3. TCRdb redid the calling of the multiplex PCR reads with MiXCR, one entry per CDR3 protein. The sample carries about 600,000 distinct CDR3 sequences, about a sixth recorded once. Sequencing used blood. Receptors originate from a woman between 35 and 50 years old with Graves' ophthalmopathy.

The table lists this clonotype with many counts. J is TRBJ2-2 and V is TRBV7-9; unclear D gene. Germline CDR1 and CDR2: SEHNR and FQNEAQ (reference sequence). This CDR3 region has 15 residues. V was cut by 7 bases and J by 6 bases, with 18 bases left in between. This CDR3 reads CASNHLSVTAGELFF. As DNA, the CDR3 is TGTGCCAGCAACCATTTGTCGGTAACAGCCGGGGAGCTGTTTTTT. Full variable domain (rest looked up from reference TRBV7-9 and TRBJ2-2): DTGVSQNPRHKITKRGQNVTFRCDPISEHNRLYWYRQTLGQGPEFLTYFQNEAQLEKSRLLSDRFSAERPKGSFSTLEIQRTEQGDSAMYLCASNHLSVTAGELFFGEGSRLTVL.

In this sample, this clonotype turned up a few times. The rearrangement joins TRBV20-1 to TRBJ1-3; TRBD1 is a possible D gene (5 bases). V gave up 0 bases and J gave up 0 bases, with 18 bases separating them. CDR1 DFQATT and CDR2 SNEGSKA come from the germline V gene (reference sequence). The CDR3 covers 18 residues. The CDR3 coding sequence is TGCAGTGCTAGAGATCTCCGGGGGGTCATCGGCTCTGGAAACACCATATATTTT. It yields the protein CSARDLRGVIGSGNTIYF.

The chain couples TRBV30 to TRBJ2-7; D gene uncertain. This CDR3 has 14 amino acids. The V end was cut by 1 base, the J end by 3 bases, with 13 bases between. Germline V lookup: CDR1 GTSNPN, CDR2 SVGIG (reference sequence). As DNA, the CDR3 is TGTGCCTGGAGTGCATGCCTGCCGGGCTACGAGCAGTACTTC. Its protein product is CAWSACLPGYEQYF.

This clonotype has more than one count but fewer than ten. V usage is TRBV5-4 and J usage is TRBJ1-2; D ambiguous. V was shortened by 4 bases and J by 8 bases, with 15 bases between the two germline ends. Germline V gene sequence: CDR1 SGHNT, CDR2 YYREEE (reference sequence). The CDR3 loop spans 13 amino acids. The CDR3 region has the DNA TGTGCCAGCAGCGTTGGAGGGAGTTTGGGCTACACCTTC. This encodes CASSVGGSLGYTF.

A word on this clonotype: This clone may be a read error of a much larger clone one base away. The chain links TRBV7-2 to TRBJ2-3; 8 bases line up with TRBD2. This CDR3 is built from 16 residues. Germline assignment: CDR1 SGHTA and CDR2 FQGNSA. The CDR3 sequence is CVSSLALGTRPDTQYF. CDR3 sequence (DNA): TGTGTCAGCAGCTTAGCGCTAGGGACTAGGCCAGATACGCAGTATTTT.

This clonotype was seen many times. The V gene is TRBV6-1, the J gene TRBJ1-5; TRBD1 is a possible D gene (6 bases). The V gene's germline CDR1 is MNHNS and CDR2 SASEGT. This CDR3 comprises 15 residues. V was cut by 2 bases and J by 3 bases, with 11 bases left in between. CDR3: CASSEQGSFNQPQHF. The CDR3 DNA reads as TGTGCCAGCAGTGAACAGGGGTCATTCAATCAGCCCCAGCATTTT.

This clonotype was counted a few times. The chain joins TRBV29-1 to TRBJ2-7; D gene uncertain. The V end was cut by 5 bases, the J end by 3 bases, with 8 bases between. Germline values: CDR1 SQVTM, CDR2 ANQGSEA. This CDR3 spans 11 amino acids. The CDR3 protein is CSVWWVYEQYF. CDR3 bases: TGCAGCGTTTGGTGGGTCTACGAGCAGTACTTC.

This clonotype was seen only a few times. This chain links TRBV28 with TRBJ1-6; D perhaps matches TRBD1 (6 bases). Germline-derived CDR1 and CDR2 are MDHEN and SYDVKM. The V end lost 7 bases, the J end lost 8 bases, and 9 bases lay between the germline ends. There are 12 residues in the CDR3. CDR3: CASNRADSPLHF. Here the CDR3 DNA reads TGTGCCAGCAACAGGGCCGATTCACCCCTCCACTTT.